The 3 T cell receptor beta chains below come from one sample, sequenced in a study of T cells in Graves' hyperthyroidism and ophthalmopathy (dated by TCRdb to the late 2010s). The library was prepared using multiplex PCR. Sequencing was performed on an Illumina HiSeq 2000. The TCR beta CDR3 regions were amplified from RNA transcripts. For the first round of RT-PCR on the TCR CDR3, the HTBI primer set was used together with the Qiagen OneStep RT-PCR kit. TCRdb itself trimmed the public reads at Q25 with fastp, ran MiXCR and retained productive beta chains. Entries are consolidated by CDR3 protein sequence, retaining the most common genes and DNA. This sample lists 450,000 to 650,000 distinct CDR3 sequences; over 15% were detected once. The top ten clones comprise 17% of the sample. Sequencing input: blood. These receptors were taken from a woman aged 18-29 years with Graves' ophthalmopathy.

The genes are TRBV12-3 or TRBV12-4 and TRBJ1-6, with D unclear. V lost 0 bases to trimming and J lost 0 bases, with 9 bases between them. The CDR3 runs to 17 residues. CDR3 protein: CASSLAFGNSYNSPLHF. The CDR3 coding sequence is TGTGCCAGCAGTTTAGCGTTCGGTAACTCCTATAATTCACCCCTCCACTTT.

The table lists this clonotype with a few counts. The chain combines TRBV5-1 with TRBJ2-5; TRBD2 is a possible D gene (5 bases). Germline CDR1 and CDR2: SGHRS and YFSETQ. The CDR3 loop spans 15 amino acids. V dropped 4 bases and J dropped 2 bases, with 15 bases sitting between them. The chain's CDR3 is CASSPVARAQETQYF. The DNA for the CDR3 is TGCGCCAGCAGCCCAGTAGCGAGGGCGCAAGAGACCCAGTACTTC.

This clonotype occurred a few times. J is TRBJ1-5 and V is TRBV3-1; D might be TRBD1 (6 bases). Trimming removed 6 bases at V and 3 bases at J, with 15 bases between. In germline, CDR1 is LGHDT, CDR2 YNNKEL (reference sequence). CDR3 length: 15 residues. CDR3 loop: CASSPDSYNNQPQHF. Here the CDR3 DNA reads TGTGCCAGCAGTCCGGACAGCTATAACAATCAGCCCCAGCATTTT.